The source of this T cell receptor (beta chain) is a study of T cell responses to AZD1222 COVID-19 vaccine. With regard to this clone: Its antigen is not identified.

Study-level results: Donors in the cohort were predominantly white British and more often female, and clonal diversity was possibly underestimated. Only a handful of AZD1222 recipients, several in all, had baseline seropositivity. The study sampled repertoires only after the peak T cell response.

Clones were sequenced by immunoSEQ multiplex PCR, and TCRdb holds only the in-frame ones, with some missing. Of approximately 180,000 clones listed, roughly nine tenths are singletons. The source material was peripheral blood, sampled on day 0 of AZD1222 vaccination. This receptor was identified in an adult in good health.

In DNA form, the CDR3 reads TGTGCCAGTAGTTCACAGGGTTTGGCGGGCACTGAAGCTTTCTTT. This gives the protein CASSSQGLAGTEAFF. This chain joins TRBV19 and TRBJ1-1; perhaps TRBD1 as D (6 bases). V was trimmed by 5 bases and J by 4 bases, leaving 17 bases between them. The CDR3 is 15 residues long. Germline V CDR1 and CDR2: LNHDA, SQIVND (reference sequence).